The 13 T cell receptor beta chains in this list originate from one sample, sequenced in a study of blood T cell repertoires in COVID-19. Assay: immunoSEQ multiplex PCR; the TCRdb copy retains only in-frame clones and omits some. The repertoire holds 200,000 to 250,000 clones, with 87% as singletons. Sequenced sample: peripheral blood. These receptor sequences come from a woman aged 18-29 years who had recovered from COVID-19.

Ten or more counts support this clone. The rearrangement joins TRBV4-3 to TRBJ1-1; D ambiguous. CDR3 size: 12 residues. Germline-derived CDR1 and CDR2 are LGHNA and YSLEER. Trimming stripped 4 bases from V and 11 bases from J, with 14 bases between. CDR3 residues: CASSLDGLEAFF. The CDR3 coding sequence is TGCGCCAGCAGCCTGGACGGACTTGAGGCTTTCTTT.

This sequence joins TRBV3-1 (or the pseudogene TRBV3-2) and TRBJ2-1, with D unclear. CDR1 LGHDT and CDR2 YNNKEL come from the germline V gene (reference sequence). CDR3 length equals 11 residues. Trimming left V 4 bases short and J 9 bases short, with 7 bases between. The CDR3 here is CASSLASEQFF. DNA of the CDR3: TGTGCCAGCAGCCTGGCTAGTGAGCAGTTCTTC.

This sequence joins TRBV19 and TRBJ2-1, with 8 bases identical to TRBD2. Germline CDR1 reads LNHDA; CDR2 reads SQIVND (reference sequence). This CDR3 has 15 amino acids. The junction had 3 bases not matched to a gene; V was cut back by 5 bases and J by 0 bases. The CDR3 coding sequence is TGTGCCAGTAGTCTAAGCGGGAGCTCCTACAATGAGCAGTTCTTC. Translation gives CASSLSGSSYNEQFF.

This chain joins TRBV10-3 and TRBJ1-6; D ambiguous. Germline CDR1 reads ENHRY; CDR2 reads SYGVKD. This CDR3 contains 16 residues. V was clipped by 1 base and J by 9 bases, with 16 bases between them. The CDR3 loop is CAISEWAEGRRSPLHF. For the CDR3, the DNA is TGTGCCATCAGTGAGTGGGCCGAGGGTCGGCGTTCACCCCTCCACTTT.

A few counts support this clone. V and J are TRBV7-5 and TRBJ1-2; the table assigns TRBD1, which was not confirmed against the DNA. TRBV7-5 counts as a pseudogene. The CDR3 loop spans 17 amino acids. The CDR3 region is CVRSLARRDRGFYGYTF. CDR3 bases: TGTGTCAGAAGCTTAGCCCGCCGGGACAGGGGTTTTTATGGCTACACCTTC.

V and J are TRBV4-3 and TRBJ1-2; weak D call: TRBD1 (5 bases). Deletions cut 0 bases from V and 3 bases from J, with 11 bases between. The CDR3 length is 15 residues. CDR1 is LGHNA and CDR2 is YSLEER in the germline V gene. This CDR3 reads CASSQEHGADYGYTF. CDR3 DNA: TGCGCCAGCAGCCAAGAGCATGGGGCAGACTATGGCTACACCTTC.

The V call is TRBV7-3, the J call TRBJ1-2; tentative D call: TRBD1 (6 bases). The germline V gene encodes CDR1 SGHTA and CDR2 FQGTGA. This CDR3 contains 13 residues. The V and J ends lost 2 bases and 3 bases respectively, with 7 bases between them. CDR3 bases: TGTGCCAGCAGCTTATCAGGGGACTATGGCTACACCTTC. The encoded protein is CASSLSGDYGYTF.

V gene TRBV30 combines with J gene TRBJ1-5; 7 nucleotides align to TRBD1. V lost 1 base, J lost 5 bases, and 5 bases stayed unmatched. Germline V CDR1 and CDR2: GTSNPN, SVGIG (reference sequence). The CDR3 extends over 14 amino acids. The CDR3 here is CAWSAGGGYQPQHF. DNA of the CDR3: TGTGCCTGGAGTGCGGGAGGGGGCTATCAGCCCCAGCATTTT.

This clone showed up just once. The gene calls are TRBV20-1 and TRBJ1-1; D gene unclear. Germline V gene lookup returns CDR1 DFQATT and CDR2 SNEGSKA (reference sequence). CDR3 size: 11 residues. V was pared by 1 base and J by 7 bases, with 7 bases between. CDR3 in DNA: TGCAGTGCTAGAGGGCAGAATGAAGCTTTCTTT. Translating it yields CSARGQNEAFF.

J is TRBJ1-1 and V is TRBV2; D might be TRBD1 (5 bases). The CDR3 runs 13 residues. V lost 7 bases to trimming and J lost 1 base, with 10 bases between them. The V gene's germline CDR1 is SNHLY and CDR2 FYNNEI. CDR3: CASNKDTNTEAFF. The CDR3 DNA is TGTGCCAGCAACAAGGACACGAACACTGAAGCTTTCTTT.

The gene calls are TRBV24-1 and TRBJ2-7; D perhaps matches TRBD1 (6 bases). Per germline, CDR1 KGHDR and CDR2 SFDVKD. The germline V and J ends were trimmed by 1 base and 1 base, with 13 bases remaining between them. This CDR3 has 16 residues. The CDR3, as DNA: TGTGCCACCAGTGATTTTAGGGGGTCCCGATCCTACGAGCAGTACTTC. This translates into CATSDFRGSRSYEQYF.

The chain links TRBV29-1 to TRBJ2-1; 8 bases are shared with TRBD1. V shed 7 bases, J shed 1 base, and the junction held 9 bases outside the gene matches. CDR1 is SQVTM, CDR2 ANQGSEA, per germline. There are 15 residues in the CDR3. In nucleotides, the CDR3 is TGCAGCGCCCACTTGACAGGGGCGTCCTACAATGAGCAGTTCTTC. Translated: CSAHLTGASYNEQFF.

The chain combines TRBV6-2 or TRBV6-3 with TRBJ2-3; 7 positions agree with TRBD2. J was trimmed by 3 bases and V by 1 base; bases with no gene match: 7. Germline CDR1 is MNHEY and CDR2 is SVGEGT. CDR3 length: 16 residues. DNA for the CDR3: TGTGCCAGCAGTTACTTGGCGGGAGCGGGGACAGATACGCAGTATTTT. It is translated as CASSYLAGAGTDTQYF.